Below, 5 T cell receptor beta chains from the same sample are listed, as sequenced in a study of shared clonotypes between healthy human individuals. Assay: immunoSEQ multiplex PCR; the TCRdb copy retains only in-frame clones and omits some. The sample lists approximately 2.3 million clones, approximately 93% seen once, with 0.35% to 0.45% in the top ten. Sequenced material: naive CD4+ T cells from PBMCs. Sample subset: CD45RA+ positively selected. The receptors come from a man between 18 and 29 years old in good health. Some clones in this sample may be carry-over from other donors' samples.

The CDR3 spells CASSDTAGGEQYF. CDR3 DNA: TGTGCCAGCAGCGACACCGCGGGGGGAGAGCAGTACTTC. V gene TRBV2 combines with J gene TRBJ2-7, with 8 nucleotides matching TRBD2. CDR1 and CDR2 from the germline V gene are SNHLY and FYNNEI. V lost 6 bases to trimming and J lost 7 bases; unmatched junction nucleotides: 8. The CDR3 sequence is 13 residues long.

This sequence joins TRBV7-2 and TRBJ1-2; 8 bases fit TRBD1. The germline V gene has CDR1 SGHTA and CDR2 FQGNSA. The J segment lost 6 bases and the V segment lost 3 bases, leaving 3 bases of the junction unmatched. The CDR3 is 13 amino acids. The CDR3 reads CASSFPGGDGYTF. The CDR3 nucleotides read TGTGCCAGCAGCTTTCCAGGGGGCGATGGCTACACCTTC.

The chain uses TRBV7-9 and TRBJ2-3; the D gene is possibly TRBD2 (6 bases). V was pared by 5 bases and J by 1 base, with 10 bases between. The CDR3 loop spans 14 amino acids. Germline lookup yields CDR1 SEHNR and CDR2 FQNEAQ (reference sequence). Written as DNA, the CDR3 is TGTGCCAGCAGCCGCGGGAAGGGCACAGATACGCAGTATTTT. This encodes CASSRGKGTDTQYF.

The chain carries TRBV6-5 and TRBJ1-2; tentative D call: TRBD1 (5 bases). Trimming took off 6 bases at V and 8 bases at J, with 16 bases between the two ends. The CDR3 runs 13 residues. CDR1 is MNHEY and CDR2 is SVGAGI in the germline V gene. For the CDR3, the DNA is TGTGCCAGCAGCCCAACAGTGGGGGTAGGCTACACCTTC. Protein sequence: CASSPTVGVGYTF.

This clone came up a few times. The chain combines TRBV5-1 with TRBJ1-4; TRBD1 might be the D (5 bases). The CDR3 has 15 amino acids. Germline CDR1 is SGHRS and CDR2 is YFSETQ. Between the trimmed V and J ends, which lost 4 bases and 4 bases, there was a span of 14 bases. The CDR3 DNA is TGCGCCAGCAGCGATGACAGAGGGCTTAATGAAAAACTGTTTTTT. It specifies CASSDDRGLNEKLFF.